The 25 T cell receptor beta chains reported below all come from one sample, sequenced in a study of shared clonotypes between healthy human individuals (dated by TCRdb to 2020 to 2022). Library method: the immunoSEQ multiplex PCR assay. Here the immuneACCESS table is served through TCRdb, limited to in-frame sequences with V and J called. Missing clones are a known gap in these copies; in checked studies unresolved V genes cover under half, and the rest lacks a known reason. This sample has about 1.4 million clones in its table, and over 95% of those were observed once. The biggest ten clones account for more than 0.9% of the sample. The material sequenced was naive CD4+ T cells sorted from blood. The cell subset or site label here, explained by the study, means: CD45RA+ positively selected. The receptors stem from a man aged 25-45 years in good health.

This chain joins TRBV29-1 and TRBJ1-2; D possibly corresponds to TRBD1 (5 bases). This CDR3 region has 14 residues. Germline lookup yields CDR1 SQVTM and CDR2 ANQGSEA. CDR3 in amino acids: CTTIGAGRNYGYTF. The CDR3 nucleotides are TGCACCACGATCGGCGCAGGGAGGAACTATGGCTACACCTTC.

J is TRBJ2-3 and V is TRBV5-4; 12 nucleotides align to TRBD2. J gave up 5 bases and V 4 bases, and 8 bases lay outside the gene matches. Germline V gene lookup returns CDR1 SGHNT and CDR2 YYREEE (reference sequence). This CDR3 is 16 amino acids long. CDR3 residues: CASSPRLAGAGDTQYF. The CDR3 bases are TGTGCCAGCAGCCCTAGACTAGCGGGAGCCGGAGATACGCAGTATTTT. The entire variable domain, with the rest obtained from reference TRBV5-4 and TRBJ2-3, is as follows: ETGVTQSPTHLIKTRGQQVTLRCSSQSGHNTVSWYQQALGQGPQFIFQYYREEENGRGNFPPRFSGLQFPNYSSELNVNALELDDSALYLCASSPRLAGAGDTQYFGPGTRLTVL.

V gene TRBV5-4 combines with J gene TRBJ1-1; TRBD1 aligns across 11 bases. CDR1 SGHNT and CDR2 YYREEE come from the germline V gene (reference sequence). J gave up 5 bases and V 4 bases, and 7 bases lay outside the gene matches. The CDR3 is 15 residues long. The CDR3 protein is CASSARDRGKTEAFF. CDR3 nucleotides: TGTGCCAGCAGCGCCCGGGACAGGGGGAAGACTGAAGCTTTCTTT.

The V and J genes are TRBV27 and TRBJ2-5; D may match TRBD1 or TRBD2 (5 bases each). CDR3 length: 15 residues. V was cut by 1 base and J by 4 bases, with 13 bases left in between. In germline, CDR1 is MNHEY, CDR2 SMNVEV (reference sequence). In nucleotides, the CDR3 is TGTGCCAGCAGTTTATACGGGGCGCGTTTAGAGACCCAGTACTTC. The encoded protein is CASSLYGARLETQYF.

The rearrangement links TRBV28 to TRBJ2-3; D may match TRBD1 or TRBD2 (5 bases each). The germline V and J ends were trimmed by 5 bases and 3 bases, with 12 bases remaining between them. The CDR3 has 14 residues. Germline CDR1 reads MDHEN; CDR2 reads SYDVKM. CDR3 sequence: CASSLGWGTDTQYF. The CDR3 DNA follows: TGTGCCAGCAGTCTGGGGTGGGGGACAGATACGCAGTATTTT.

The genes are TRBV5-1 and TRBJ2-1, with TRBD1 matching 8 bases. With 2 bases clipped from V and 0 bases from J, the junction kept 7 bases outside the gene matches. CDR3 length equals 17 residues. The germline gives CDR1 SGHRS, CDR2 YFSETQ. CDR3 sequence reads: CASSFSGTGSSYNEQFF. The CDR3 DNA is TGCGCCAGCAGCTTTTCCGGGACAGGTTCCTCCTACAATGAGCAGTTCTTC.

The chain couples TRBV28 to TRBJ2-7; 8 bases are a match to TRBD2. This CDR3 spans 16 amino acids. Per germline, CDR1 MDHEN and CDR2 SYDVKM. The junction had 17 bases not matched to a gene; V was cut back by 6 bases and J by 7 bases. CDR3: CASSPTSGLWLGEQYF. CDR3 in DNA: TGTGCCAGCAGCCCAACTAGCGGCCTCTGGTTAGGTGAGCAGTACTTC. The full variable domain, rest sourced from reference TRBV28 and TRBJ2-7, is DVKVTQSSRYLVKRTGEKVFLECVQDMDHENMFWYRQDPGLGLRLIYFSYDVKMKEKGDIPEGYSVSREKKERFSLILESASTNQTSMYLCASSPTSGLWLGEQYFGPGTRLTVT.

The chain joins TRBV10-3 to TRBJ2-5, with D possibly matching TRBD1 (6 bases). Trimming cost V 5 bases and J 0 bases, with 13 bases left between them. Germline CDR1 is ENHRY and CDR2 is SYGVKD. This CDR3 is 15 amino acids long. This CDR3 reads CAISINQGYQETQYF. The CDR3 nucleotides are TGTGCCATCAGTATCAATCAGGGGTACCAAGAGACCCAGTACTTC.

This clone has a single count. The genes are TRBV25-1 and TRBJ1-1; D is uncertain. CDR1 and CDR2 (germline): MGHDK, SYGVNS. V lost 7 bases to trimming and J lost 4 bases, with 16 bases between them. The CDR3 sequence is 14 residues long. The CDR3, as DNA: TGTGCCAGCACTCCCCTTGGGAGCCCCACTGAAGCTTTCTTT. This codes for CASTPLGSPTEAFF.

The chain employs TRBV7-9 and TRBJ2-1; D uncertain. CDR3 length: 13 residues. V lost 1 base to trimming and J lost 13 bases, with 14 bases between them. The germline V gene has CDR1 SEHNR and CDR2 FQNEAQ (reference sequence). The CDR3 protein is CASSLERVGLQFF. CDR3 DNA sequence: TGTGCCAGCAGCTTAGAAAGGGTGGGCCTACAGTTCTTC.

J is TRBJ1-5 and V is TRBV15; unclear D gene. Germline V gene sequence: CDR1 LNHNV, CDR2 YYDKDF (reference sequence). This CDR3 comprises 15 residues. V was pared by 0 bases and J by 6 bases, with 12 bases between. The CDR3 reads CATSRDIPRSQPQHF. For the CDR3, the DNA is TGTGCCACCAGCAGAGATATTCCGAGGAGTCAGCCCCAGCATTTT.

The chain has TRBV7-8 and TRBJ2-5, with a tentative D call TRBD2 (5 bases). In germline, CDR1 is SGHVS, CDR2 FQNEAQ. V was trimmed by 7 bases and J by 3 bases, leaving 15 bases between them. The CDR3 is 14 amino acids. CDR3 in amino acids: CASIPRDQEETQYF. As DNA, the CDR3 is TGTGCCAGCATCCCACGGGATCAGGAAGAGACCCAGTACTTC. The full variable domain, with the rest looked up from reference TRBV7-8 and TRBJ2-5, is GAGVSQSPRYKVAKRGQDVALRCDPISGHVSLFWYQQALGQGPEFLTYFQNEAQLDKSGLPSDRFFAERPEGSVSTLKIQRTQQEDSAVYLCASIPRDQEETQYFGPGTRLLVL.

The chain links TRBV25-1 to TRBJ2-1; 7 bases are shared with TRBD2. Trimming took 4 bases from V and 6 from J; bases not matched to a gene: 9. This CDR3 is built from 15 residues. Germline CDR1 is MGHDK and CDR2 is SYGVNS. CDR3 sequence reads: CASSAPGAGSNEQFF. DNA for the CDR3: TGTGCCAGCAGTGCCCCAGGAGCGGGATCCAATGAGCAGTTCTTC.

The V gene is TRBV11-2, the J gene TRBJ2-3, with 7 positions matching TRBD2. CDR1 is SGHAT and CDR2 is FQNNGV in the germline V gene. The J segment lost 4 bases and the V segment lost 3 bases, leaving 7 bases of the junction unmatched. The CDR3 contains 15 residues. The CDR3, as DNA: TGTGCCAGCAGCTTGGGCGGGAGTGTCGCAGATACGCAGTATTTT. It yields the protein CASSLGGSVADTQYF.

In regard to this clone: The sample holds other DNA sequences that translate to the same CDR3. The V and J genes are TRBV5-1 and TRBJ1-4; D is unresolved. CDR3 length: 14 amino acids. The V end lost 0 bases, the J end lost 1 base, and 4 bases lay between the germline ends. Germline V gene lookup returns CDR1 SGHRS and CDR2 YFSETQ. The CDR3 nucleotides read TGCGCCAGCAGCTTGGGGGGAACTAATGAAAAACTGTTTTTT. This gives the protein CASSLGGTNEKLFF.

A remark on this clone: An end of the junction differs from the germline gene, which may be a read error. This rearrangement joins TRBV7-3 to TRBJ2-1, with TRBD1 matching 7 bases. In germline, CDR1 is SGHTA, CDR2 FQGTGA. This CDR3 is 16 amino acids long. The CDR3 sequence is CASSLMTGTGNNEQFF. The CDR3 DNA reads TGTGCCAGCAGTTTAATGACAGGGACGGGTAACAATGAGCAGTTCTTC.

This chain joins TRBV6-1 and TRBJ1-2; weak D call: TRBD1 (5 bases). The V gene lost 6 bases and the J gene lost 4 bases, with 9 bases spanning the gap. The CDR3 extends over 12 amino acids. The germline V gene has CDR1 MNHNS and CDR2 SASEGT. The DNA for the CDR3 is TGTGCCAGCAGGCCAGGGACCTATGGCTACACCTTC. Amino acid sequence: CASRPGTYGYTF.

The chain employs TRBV25-1 and TRBJ2-5, with D unclear. The length of the CDR3 is 12 residues. Looked up from germline, CDR1 is MGHDK and CDR2 is SYGVNS. Trimming pared 4 bases from V and 2 bases from J, leaving 5 bases between. The CDR3 coding sequence is TGTGCCAGCAGTGCCATACAAGAGACCCAGTACTTC. It codes for CASSAIQETQYF.

The CDR3 sequence: CASSASSEVGNTIYF. The CDR3 DNA reads as TGTGCCAGCAGCGCCTCGAGTGAGGTGGGAAACACCATATATTTT. The genes are TRBV9 and TRBJ1-3; D uncertain. Per the germline V gene, CDR1 is SGDLS and CDR2 is YYNGEE. Trimming stripped 3 bases from V and 4 bases from J, with 14 bases between. This CDR3 has 15 amino acids.

The chain combines TRBV11-3 with TRBJ2-1, with 9 nucleotides matching TRBD2. The ends lost 5 bases at V and 7 bases at J; junction bases unmatched: 15. The CDR3 sequence is 17 residues long. CDR1 and CDR2 from the germline V gene are SGHNT and YENEEA. The CDR3 nucleotides read TGTGCCAGCAGCCTTGAGCCCGGCCGGCGGGAGGGTAATGAGCAGTTCTTC. This translates into CASSLEPGRREGNEQFF. The full variable domain, rest sourced from reference TRBV11-3 and TRBJ2-1, is EAGVVQSPRYKIIEKKQPVAFWCNPISGHNTLYWYLQNLGQGPELLIRYENEEAVDDSQLPKDRFSAERLKGVDSTLKIQPAELGDSAVYLCASSLEPGRREGNEQFFGPGTRLTVL.

The chain links TRBV6-5 to TRBJ1-2, with a possible D match to TRBD1 (5 bases). This CDR3 comprises 13 residues. Deletions cut 4 bases from V and 6 bases from J, with 12 bases between. Germline V lookup: CDR1 MNHEY, CDR2 SVGAGI. The CDR3 spells CASSFRGGNGYTF. For the CDR3, the DNA is TGTGCCAGCAGTTTTAGGGGTGGGAATGGCTACACCTTC.

The rearrangement links TRBV14 to TRBJ2-4, with D possibly being TRBD1 (6 bases). V lost 4 bases and J 9 bases, leaving 13 bases between the germline ends. This CDR3 is built from 13 residues. Per germline, CDR1 SGHDN and CDR2 FVKESK. The CDR3 region is CASSRGGSGIQYF. In DNA, the CDR3 is TGTGCCAGCAGCCGAGGGGGTTCGGGCATTCAGTACTTC.

The chain uses TRBV10-1 and TRBJ2-3; D is possibly TRBD2 (6 bases). Trimming removed 4 bases at V and 0 bases at J, with 17 bases between. Per germline, CDR1 WNHNN and CDR2 SYGVQD (reference sequence). The CDR3 totals 17 residues. DNA for the CDR3: TGCGCCAGCAGTGGACCCGGGACTGCCGCTAGCACAGATACGCAGTATTTT. It yields the protein CASSGPGTAASTDTQYF.

Of note for this clone: The same CDR3 arises from other DNA sequences in this sample as well. The rearrangement joins TRBV7-9 to TRBJ2-1; 7 bases agree with TRBD1. The trim removed 5 bases at V and 3 bases at J, leaving 4 bases unmatched. The germline gives CDR1 SEHNR, CDR2 FQNEAQ (reference sequence). CDR3 length equals 14 residues. The CDR3 coding sequence is TGTGCCAGCAGCCCCCGGGACAGCTACAATGAGCAGTTCTTC. This gives the protein CASSPRDSYNEQFF.

J is TRBJ1-1 and V is TRBV9; D remains ambiguous. The CDR3 runs to 16 residues. The V gene lost 1 base and the J gene lost 0 bases, with 13 bases spanning the gap. CDR1 and CDR2 from the germline V gene are SGDLS and YYNGEE. This chain's CDR3 is CASSVTPSILNTEAFF. The CDR3, as DNA: TGTGCCAGCAGCGTAACCCCATCGATCTTGAACACTGAAGCTTTCTTT.